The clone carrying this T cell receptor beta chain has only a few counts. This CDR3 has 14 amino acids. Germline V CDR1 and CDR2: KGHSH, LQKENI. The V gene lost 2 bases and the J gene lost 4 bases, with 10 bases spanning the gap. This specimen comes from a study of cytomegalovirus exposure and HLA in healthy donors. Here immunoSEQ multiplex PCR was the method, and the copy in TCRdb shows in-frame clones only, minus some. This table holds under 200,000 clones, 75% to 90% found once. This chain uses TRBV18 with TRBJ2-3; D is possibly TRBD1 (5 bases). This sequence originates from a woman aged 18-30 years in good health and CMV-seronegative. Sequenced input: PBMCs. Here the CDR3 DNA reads TGTGCCAGCTCACCAAACCAAGGGGCAGATACGCAGTATTTT. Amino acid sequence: CASSPNQGADTQYF.